Each of the 13 T cell receptor beta chains below was sequenced from the same sample in a study of shared clonotypes between healthy human individuals. Repertoires were generated with immunoSEQ multiplex PCR, while TCRdb's copy carries only in-frame clones and drops some. The sample shows millions of clones, around 96% of them seen only once. Positive CCR7 selection of CD45RO-negative cells yielded the naive CD8 cells, and terminally differentiated effector memory CD45RA+ cells were excluded. Sequencing was performed on naive CD8+ T cells sorted from blood. Source of these receptors: a man between 18 and 29 years old in good health.

V usage is TRBV28 and J usage is TRBJ2-3; no clear D. Germline V gene lookup returns CDR1 MDHEN and CDR2 SYDVKM. The length of the CDR3 is 16 residues. Trimming shortened V by 2 bases and J by 6 bases, and 18 bases separated the two germline ends. In DNA form, the CDR3 reads TGTGCCAGCAGTTTAGCCCCTGAGGCGGTGGCGGATACGCAGTATTTT. Residues: CASSLAPEAVADTQYF.

The gene calls are TRBV19 and TRBJ1-1, with D perhaps matching TRBD1 (5 bases). Germline values: CDR1 LNHDA, CDR2 SQIVND (reference sequence). Trimming stripped 3 bases from V and 1 base from J, with 18 bases between. The CDR3 spans 17 residues. The CDR3 sequence is CASSIGGTPGRNTEAFF. CDR3 DNA sequence: TGTGCCAGTAGTATCGGTGGGACTCCGGGGCGGAACACTGAAGCTTTCTTT.

The rearrangement uses TRBV9 and TRBJ1-5, with a weak D call TRBD1 (6 bases). The ends were cut back, 2 bases at V and 5 bases at J, with 20 bases in the middle. The length of the CDR3 is 17 residues. Germline V lookup: CDR1 SGDLS, CDR2 YYNGEE. CDR3 region: CASSVDSGTWNDQPQHF. CDR3 nucleotide sequence: TGTGCCAGCAGCGTGGACTCCGGGACATGGAACGATCAGCCCCAGCATTTT.

The chain combines TRBV5-1 with TRBJ2-7; the D call may be TRBD1 or TRBD2 (5 bases each). The CDR3 loop spans 14 amino acids. CDR1 is SGHRS and CDR2 is YFSETQ in the germline V gene. Trimming took off 2 bases at V and 3 bases at J, with 12 bases between the two ends. CDR3 coding DNA: TGCGCCAGCAGCTTAGACAGAACTAGCTACGAGCAGTACTTC. Protein sequence: CASSLDRTSYEQYF.

The chain links TRBV10-2 to TRBJ2-3, with D tentatively TRBD1 (5 bases). V was trimmed by 0 bases and J by 3 bases, leaving 16 bases between them. Germline CDR1 and CDR2: WSHSY and SAAADI. The CDR3 covers 17 residues. The CDR3 sequence: CASSESQALRGTDTQYF. Here the CDR3 DNA reads TGCGCCAGCAGTGAGTCCCAGGCTCTAAGGGGTACAGATACGCAGTATTTT.

The chain employs TRBV6-1 and TRBJ1-2; a possible D gene is TRBD1 (5 bases). Germline assignment: CDR1 MNHNS and CDR2 SASEGT. V lost 1 base and J lost 4, with 13 bases in between. The CDR3 is 15 residues long. The CDR3 DNA reads as TGTGCCAGCAGTGAAGTTGCTGACGGGGGCTATGGCTACACCTTC. It codes for CASSEVADGGYGYTF.

The chain is built from TRBV9 and TRBJ2-7, with D possibly TRBD1 on 6 matching bases. Trimming left V 0 bases short and J 7 bases short, with 8 bases between. Germline V CDR1 and CDR2: SGDLS, YYNGEE. This CDR3 comprises 12 residues. The CDR3 is CASSVGGPEQYF. The CDR3 nucleotides are TGTGCCAGCAGCGTAGGGGGGCCTGAGCAGTACTTC. The variable domain in full, with the rest retrieved from reference TRBV9 and TRBJ2-7, is DSGVTQTPKHLITATGQRVTLRCSPRSGDLSVYWYQQSLDQGLQFLIQYYNGEERAKGNILERFSAQQFPDLHSELNLSSLELGDSALYFCASSVGGPEQYFGPGTRLTVT.

CDR3 loop: CASSPVAGGETQYF. The CDR3 DNA reads as TGCGCCAGCAGCCCAGTAGCGGGAGGCGAGACCCAGTACTTC. The V and J genes are TRBV5-1 and TRBJ2-5, with 10 positions matching TRBD2. The CDR3 extends over 14 amino acids. Germline lookup yields CDR1 SGHRS and CDR2 YFSETQ. V was pared by 4 bases and J by 5 bases, with 5 bases of the junction left unmatched.

The J gene is TRBJ2-3, the V gene TRBV7-9; D gene ambiguous. V shed 2 bases and J shed 6 bases, with 15 bases lying between them. Germline CDR1 is SEHNR and CDR2 is FQNEAQ (reference sequence). The CDR3 loop spans 15 amino acids. CDR3 sequence (DNA): TGTGCCAGCAGCTTAACGATCGGCGCAGAGGATACGCAGTATTTT. This gives the protein CASSLTIGAEDTQYF.

As to this clone: The sample contains more than one DNA sequence encoding this CDR3. The genes are TRBV19 and TRBJ1-2; D ambiguous. V lost 0 bases to trimming and J lost 3 bases, with 8 bases between them. The CDR3 has 14 amino acids. Germline CDR1 reads LNHDA; CDR2 reads SQIVND (reference sequence). This CDR3 reads CASSIDLEDYGYTF. CDR3 nucleotides: TGTGCCAGTAGTATAGATTTGGAAGACTATGGCTACACCTTC. The variable domain in full, with the rest retrieved from reference TRBV19 and TRBJ1-2, is DGGITQSPKYLFRKEGQNVTLSCEQNLNHDAMYWYRQDPGQGLRLIYYSQIVNDFQKGDIAEGYSVSREKKESFPLTVTSAQKNPTAFYLCASSIDLEDYGYTFGSGTRLTVV.

The chain recombines TRBV14 with TRBJ2-1; a possible D gene is TRBD2 (5 bases). Germline values: CDR1 SGHDN, CDR2 FVKESK. This CDR3 comprises 12 residues. The V and J ends lost 6 bases and 10 bases respectively, with 13 bases between them. CDR3 coding DNA: TGTGCCAGCAGTCAGGAGGCAGGCGAGCAGTTCTTC. This translates into CASSQEAGEQFF.

This chain connects TRBV7-9 to TRBJ2-7; 7 bases fit TRBD1. The junction had 2 bases not matched to a gene; V was cut back by 1 base and J by 5 bases. The CDR3 extends over 13 amino acids. Germline assignment: CDR1 SEHNR and CDR2 FQNEAQ (reference sequence). CDR3: CASSLGQGDEQYF. CDR3 sequence (DNA): TGTGCCAGCAGCTTAGGACAGGGCGACGAGCAGTACTTC. Drawing the rest from reference TRBV7-9 and TRBJ2-7, the complete variable domain is DTGVSQNPRHKITKRGQNVTFRCDPISEHNRLYWYRQTLGQGPEFLTYFQNEAQLEKSRLLSDRFSAERPKGSFSTLEIQRTEQGDSAMYLCASSLGQGDEQYFGPGTRLTVT.

This chain uses TRBV7-6 with TRBJ2-7; D not resolved. Germline-derived CDR1 and CDR2 are SGHVS and FNYEAQ. Trimming cost V 5 bases and J 4 bases, with 15 bases left between them. The CDR3 has 14 amino acids. The CDR3 DNA is TGTGCCAGCAGCCTTGGGCCACTTGTGTACGAGCAGTACTTC. This gives the protein CASSLGPLVYEQYF.